A selection of T cell receptor beta chains follows, all from one sample in a study of CD8 T cells in Susac syndrome. TCRdb analysed the immunoSEQ multiplex PCR reads with MiXCR anew, one entry per CDR3 protein. The sample carries approximately 160,000 distinct CDR3 sequences, just under 95% recorded once. The specimen sequenced was CD4+ T cells from PBMCs. The receptors stem from a human donor in good health. Both conserved end residues are part of each CDR3. The order of the fields is V gene, J gene, D gene, clone size, CDR3 protein, CDR3 DNA. A D gene is named only where the DNA matches it firmly. Size tells how often a clone was seen (once, few, many) or the class of an expanded clone, and some rows leave it out.

TRBV29-1	TRBJ1-1	NA	once	CSILLTGSLGAFF	TGCAGCATCTTACTGACAGGCTCGTTGGGGGCTTTCTTT
TRBV2	TRBJ1-1	NA	NA	CASTVGMNTEAFF	TGTGCCAGCACTGTGGGCATGAACACTGAAGCTTTCTTT
TRBV5-1	TRBJ2-1	TRBD2	NA	CASSRTSGGVRNEQFF	TGCGCCAGCAGCCGGACTAGCGGGGGGGTTCGCAATGAGCAGTTCTTC
TRBV2	TRBJ2-5	NA	NA	CASRMERYQETQYF	TGTGCCAGCAGAATGGAGCGGTACCAAGAGACCCAGTACTTC
TRBV27	TRBJ2-7	NA	NA	CATRGHSSYEQYF	TGTGCCACACGGGGACACTCATCCTACGAGCAGTACTTC
TRBV15	TRBJ2-3	NA	NA	CATSRGENREYF	TGTGCCACCAGCAGAGGAGAGAACCGGGAGTATTTT
TRBV12-3/TRBV12-4	TRBJ1-2	NA	NA	CASSFRGPYGYTF	TGTGCCAGCAGTTTTAGGGGTCCCTATGGCTACACCTTC
TRBV20-1	TRBJ2-3	NA	NA	CSARWPTGDTQYF	TGCAGTGCTAGGTGGCCAACCGGAGATACGCAGTATTTT
TRBV18	TRBJ1-6	NA	NA	CASSPPGQGGYSPLHF	TGTGCCAGCTCACCACCGGGGCAGGGAGGCTACTCACCCCTCCACTTT
TRBV5-1	TRBJ2-1	NA	once	CASSNRGGASEQFF	TGCGCCAGCAGCAACCGTGGGGGGGCCAGTGAGCAGTTCTTC
TRBV23-1	TRBJ2-2	NA	NA	CASGWQTGNTGELFF	TGCGCCAGCGGGTGGCAGACAGGGAACACCGGGGAGCTGTTTTTT
TRBV19	TRBJ2-7	NA	NA	CASSMIAGSYEQYF	TGTGCCAGTAGTATGATTGCAGGGTCCTACGAGCAGTACTTC
TRBV20-1	TRBJ2-1	TRBD1	NA	CSARGNRDRYNEQFF	TGCAGTGCTAGGGGGAACCGGGACAGATACAATGAGCAGTTCTTC
TRBV2	TRBJ1-4	NA	NA	CASNRVVATNEKLFF	TGTGCCAGCAACCGGGTGGTTGCAACTAATGAAAAACTGTTTTTT
TRBV5-6	TRBJ2-5	NA	NA	CASSGPGTQYF	TGTGCCAGCAGCGGGCCTGGGACCCAGTACTTC
TRBV29-1	TRBJ2-7	NA	NA	CSVSPGLQEAQYF	TGCAGCGTTTCCCCGGGACTCCAAGAGGCCCAGTACTTC
TRBV20-1	TRBJ2-1	NA	NA	CSASRQAVLNEQFF	TGCAGTGCTAGCCGGCAGGCCGTACTTAATGAGCAGTTCTTC
TRBV25-1	TRBJ2-7	NA	NA	CASSGNLYEQYF	TGTGCCAGCAGCGGCAACCTCTACGAGCAGTACTTC
TRBV5-6	TRBJ2-5	TRBD2	NA	CASSPPGERGAQETQYF	TGTGCCAGCAGCCCGCCGGGGGAGCGGGGGGCTCAAGAGACCCAGTACTTC
TRBV20-1	TRBJ1-1	NA	NA	CSAPGHLNTEAFF	TGCAGTGCACCGGGACACCTTAACACTGAAGCTTTCTTT
TRBV2	TRBJ2-1	TRBD1	once	CASSEQGQGADEQFF	TGTGCCAGCAGTGAACAGGGACAGGGGGCCGATGAGCAGTTCTTC
TRBV29-1	TRBJ1-1	NA	NA	CSVVRAGNTEAFF	TGCAGCGTTGTTAGGGCCGGGAACACTGAAGCTTTCTTT
TRBV27	TRBJ2-5	TRBD1	NA	CASSLWGTGGWETQYF	TGTGCCAGCAGTTTATGGGGGACAGGGGGCTGGGAGACCCAGTACTTC
TRBV5-1	TRBJ2-5	TRBD2	once	CASSGTSAETQYF	TGCGCCAGCAGCGGGACTAGCGCAGAGACCCAGTACTTC
TRBV2	TRBJ2-5	NA	NA	CASSVDSQETQYF	TGTGCCAGCAGTGTCGACAGCCAAGAGACCCAGTACTTC
TRBV14	TRBJ1-1	NA	once	CASSQVGAYTEAFF	TGTGCCAGCAGCCAAGTAGGTGCGTACACTGAAGCTTTCTTT
TRBV7-6	TRBJ2-2	NA	NA	CASSLNPDTGELFF	TGTGCCAGCAGCTTAAACCCGGACACCGGGGAGCTGTTTTTT
TRBV29-1	TRBJ1-2	NA	NA	CSVDSLRYGYTF	TGCAGCGTGGACAGCCTTAGATATGGCTACACCTTC
TRBV20-1	TRBJ1-2	NA	once	CSAREGPGGYTF	TGCAGTGCTAGAGAGGGGCCCGGAGGCTACACCTTC
TRBV6-4	TRBJ1-6	NA	NA	CASSDSAGNNSPLHF	TGTGCCAGCAGTGACTCAGCAGGCAATAATTCACCCCTCCACTTT
TRBV19	TRBJ1-3	NA	NA	CASSTRSISGNTIYF	TGTGCCAGTAGTACGAGGTCCATCTCTGGAAACACCATATATTTT
TRBV3-1	TRBJ2-7	NA	NA	CASSQQGWEQYF	TGTGCCAGCAGCCAGCAGGGGTGGGAGCAGTACTTC
TRBV5-6	TRBJ2-5	NA	NA	CASSPDAGRETQYF	TGTGCCAGCAGCCCGGACGCCGGTAGAGAGACCCAGTACTTC
TRBV19	TRBJ1-2	NA	once	CASSMDLQVYGYTF	TGTGCCAGTAGTATGGATTTGCAGGTTTATGGCTACACCTTC
TRBV29-1	TRBJ1-3	NA	NA	CSIRRGSGNTIYF	TGCAGCATTCGAAGGGGCTCTGGAAACACCATATATTTT
TRBV2	TRBJ2-3	TRBD2	once	CASRYPRLAGRTSTDTQYF	TGTGCCAGCAGGTATCCCCGACTAGCGGGGCGGACTAGCACAGATACGCAGTATTTT
TRBV20-1	TRBJ2-7	NA	NA	CSASTTGGIHYEQYF	TGCAGTGCTTCCACGACAGGAGGAATCCACTACGAGCAGTACTTC
TRBV20-1	TRBJ2-5	NA	NA	CSASRDRKETQYF	TGCAGTGCGAGCCGCGACAGGAAGGAGACCCAGTACTTC
TRBV6-5	TRBJ2-2	NA	NA	CASRDTHTGELFF	TGTGCCAGCCGGGACACCCACACCGGGGAGCTGTTTTTT
TRBV12-5	TRBJ1-1	NA	once	CASGLGTLNTEAFF	TGTGCTAGTGGTTTAGGGACGTTGAACACTGAAGCTTTCTTT
TRBV19	TRBJ1-1	NA	NA	CASRESGRLNTEAFF	TGTGCCAGTAGAGAATCTGGACGGCTGAACACTGAAGCTTTCTTT
TRBV27	TRBJ1-5	NA	NA	CASSLSRELPQHF	TGTGCCAGCAGTTTATCCAGGGAATTGCCCCAGCATTTT
TRBV3-1	TRBJ2-1	TRBD2	NA	CASVQGLGAEQFF	TGTGCCAGCGTCCAAGGACTAGGGGCGGAGCAGTTCTTC
TRBV29-1	TRBJ1-1	NA	NA	CSVEMWAANTEAFF	TGCAGCGTTGAAATGTGGGCCGCGAACACTGAAGCTTTCTTT
TRBV29-1	TRBJ2-2	NA	few	CSVGNTGELFF	TGCAGCGTTGGGAACACCGGGGAGCTGTTTTTT